These 24 T cell receptor beta chains originate from one sample sequenced in a study of blood T cell repertoires in COVID-19. The protocol was immunoSEQ multiplex PCR, while the TCRdb copy is restricted to in-frame clones and leaves out a portion. The sample records approximately 49,000 clones, 70% to 85% being singletons. The sample consisted of peripheral blood. The receptor set was obtained from a man aged 50-60 years with acute or convalescent COVID-19.

This chain uses TRBV21-1 with TRBJ2-1; TRBD2, the table's D call, was not compared with the DNA. TRBV21-1 is annotated as a pseudogene. The CDR3 has 16 residues. The CDR3: CASSKELAPNGNEQFF. The DNA of the CDR3 is TGTGCCAGCAGCAAAGAACTAGCTCCCAATGGCAATGAGCAGTTCTTC.

The chain couples TRBV5-1 to TRBJ1-4, with D perhaps TRBD1 (5 bases). The CDR3 is 14 amino acids. CDR1 SGHRS and CDR2 YFSETQ come from the germline V gene. The V and J ends lost 0 bases and 6 bases respectively, with 9 bases between them. This CDR3 is CASSLDRMDEKLFF. In DNA, the CDR3 is TGCGCCAGCAGCTTGGACAGGATGGATGAAAAACTGTTTTTT.

Only a few counts were recorded for this clone. The genes are TRBV29-1 and TRBJ1-1; D is possibly TRBD1 (6 bases). CDR3 length equals 13 residues. Germline CDR1 SQVTM, CDR2 ANQGSEA. V shed 4 bases and J shed 1 base, with 10 bases lying between them. In nucleotides, the CDR3 is TGCAGCGTTGCCCAACAGGGGAACACTGAAGCTTTCTTT. Protein: CSVAQQGNTEAFF. Full variable domain (missing parts from reference TRBV29-1 and TRBJ1-1): SAVISQKPSRDICQRGTSLTIQCQVDSQVTMMFWYRQQPGQSLTLIATANQGSEATYESGFVIDKFPISRPNLTFSTLTVSNMSPEDSSIYLCSVAQQGNTEAFFGQGTRLTVV.

In DNA, the CDR3 is TGCGCCAGCAGCTTGTTGTTGCGGGGGACCCAGTACTTC. Its protein is CASSLLLRGTQYF. The gene calls are TRBV5-1 and TRBJ2-5, with a tentative D call TRBD2 (6 bases). V was trimmed by 1 base and J by 7 bases, leaving 11 bases between them. CDR3 size: 13 residues. The germline gives CDR1 SGHRS, CDR2 YFSETQ.

This chain joins TRBV27 and TRBJ2-2; TRBD2 agrees at 8 bases. CDR1 is MNHEY and CDR2 is SMNVEV in the germline V gene (reference sequence). The V segment lost 1 base and the J segment 5 bases; nucleotides outside the gene matches: 6. This CDR3 comprises 16 residues. The CDR3 DNA sequence: TGTGCCAGCAGTTTATTAGGAACTAGCGGAACCGGGGAGCTGTTTTTT. This sequence encodes CASSLLGTSGTGELFF.

The chain is built from TRBV19 and TRBJ2-1; 8 nucleotides match TRBD2. The germline V gene encodes CDR1 LNHDA and CDR2 SQIVND (reference sequence). This CDR3 contains 15 residues. V shed 2 bases and J 1 base; nucleotides not matched to a gene: 1. The CDR3: CASSIQRESYNEQFF. For the CDR3, the DNA is TGTGCCAGTAGTATACAGCGGGAGTCCTACAATGAGCAGTTCTTC.

The rearrangement links TRBV6-5 to TRBJ2-7; D is perhaps TRBD1 (6 bases). The CDR3 spans 13 residues. Between the trimmed V and J ends, which lost 6 bases and 1 base, there was a span of 10 bases. Germline-derived CDR1 and CDR2 are MNHEY and SVGAGI. This chain's CDR3 is CASRGTRSYEQYF. The CDR3 DNA is TGTGCCAGCAGGGGGACAAGATCCTACGAGCAGTACTTC.

V usage is TRBV29-1 and J usage is TRBJ2-5; D is possibly TRBD2 (6 bases). The CDR3 runs 13 residues. Trimming removed 8 bases at V and 3 bases at J, with 16 bases between. Looked up from germline, CDR1 is SQVTM and CDR2 is ANQGSEA. The CDR3 DNA reads TGCAGCACCTTCGGGACTTCGGAAGAGACCCAGTACTTC. Amino acid sequence: CSTFGTSEETQYF.

This clone was seen only a few times. The chain links TRBV27 to TRBJ1-1, with D tentatively TRBD1 (5 bases). Trimming removed 9 bases at V and 2 bases at J, with 25 bases between. Germline V lookup: CDR1 MNHEY, CDR2 SMNVEV (reference sequence). The CDR3 extends over 17 amino acids. The CDR3 is CASRWGVIGVFNTEAFF. DNA of the CDR3: TGTGCCAGTCGTTGGGGGGTTATCGGGGTGTTTAACACTGAAGCTTTCTTT.

Regarding this clone: At one end, the junction sequence differs from germline, possibly due to a read error. The genes are TRBV7-7 and TRBJ2-5; TRBD2 matches 8 bases. CDR1 SSHAT and CDR2 FNYEAQ come from the germline V gene (reference sequence). This CDR3 comprises 16 residues. The CDR3 DNA reads as TGTGCTAGCAGCTTAGAAGGCGGGAGGTGGCAAGAGACCCAGTACTTC. Translated: CASSLEGGRWQETQYF.

V and J are TRBV28 and TRBJ2-7; 10 bases are a match to TRBD2. V trimming: 0 bases; J trimming: 5 bases; junction bases outside the gene matches: 7. Germline V CDR1 and CDR2: MDHEN, SYDVKM. The CDR3 is made up of 16 amino acids. CDR3 region: CASSLWDSGGAHEQYF. The DNA of the CDR3 is TGTGCCAGCAGTTTATGGGACAGCGGGGGGGCCCACGAGCAGTACTTC.

The CDR3 region is CSVEEGDRGEQYF. The CDR3 region has the DNA TGCAGCGTTGAAGAGGGTGACAGGGGCGAGCAGTACTTC. The V gene is TRBV29-1, the J gene TRBJ2-7; 8 nucleotides agree with TRBD1. Per germline, CDR1 SQVTM and CDR2 ANQGSEA. V lost 0 bases to trimming and J lost 6 bases; unmatched junction nucleotides: 4. This CDR3 region has 13 residues.

In DNA form, the CDR3 reads TGCGCCAGCAGTGATGGACAGGGAGACGAGCAGTACTTC. Its translation is CASSDGQGDEQYF. The V call is TRBV10-1, the J call TRBJ2-7; TRBD1 agrees at 8 bases. With 3 bases clipped from V and 5 bases from J, the junction kept 3 bases outside the gene matches. The CDR3 is made up of 13 amino acids. In germline, CDR1 is WNHNN, CDR2 SYGVQD (reference sequence).

The CDR3 protein is CASSAQGREQYF. The CDR3 DNA reads as TGTGCCAGCAGTGCGCAGGGCCGCGAGCAGTACTTC. The V and J genes are TRBV12-3 or TRBV12-4 and TRBJ2-7, with TRBD1 as a possible D gene (5 bases). This CDR3 is 12 amino acids long. V lost 5 bases, J lost 6 bases, and 11 bases lay in between.

The V and J genes are TRBV19 and TRBJ1-1; 7 bases match TRBD1. The CDR3 covers 13 residues. After removal of 5 bases from V and 3 bases from J, the junction contained 3 bases not matched to a gene. From germline, CDR1 is LNHDA and CDR2 SQIVND (reference sequence). The CDR3 DNA is TGTGCCAGTAGTCGACAGGGCGACACTGAAGCTTTCTTT. Encoded protein: CASSRQGDTEAFF.

This clone was counted only a few times. The gene calls are TRBV5-1 and TRBJ2-5, with 7 bases lining up with TRBD1. Germline CDR1 reads SGHRS; CDR2 reads YFSETQ. This CDR3 has 14 residues. Germline trimming cut 3 bases from V and 4 bases from J; bases unmatched to any gene: 6. The DNA for the CDR3 is TGCGCCAGCAGCTCAAAGACAGGGTCAGAGACCCAGTACTTC. Translation: CASSSKTGSETQYF. The full variable domain, its missing parts supplied by reference TRBV5-1 and TRBJ2-5, is KAGVTQTPRYLIKTRGQQVTLSCSPISGHRSVSWYQQTPGQGLQFLFEYFSETQRNKGNFPGRFSGRQFSNSRSEMNVSTLELGDSALYLCASSSKTGSETQYFGPGTRLLVL.

The chain carries TRBV5-1 and TRBJ1-1; 10 bases fit TRBD1. Trimming took 4 bases from V and 3 from J; bases not matched to a gene: 6. This CDR3 has 15 amino acids. In germline, CDR1 is SGHRS, CDR2 YFSETQ. CDR3: CASSLRQGADTEAFF. The CDR3 DNA sequence: TGCGCCAGCAGCCTCAGACAGGGGGCGGACACTGAAGCTTTCTTT.

This clone came up a few times. The chain links TRBV10-1 to TRBJ1-2; D is unresolved. Germline assignment: CDR1 WNHNN and CDR2 SYGVQD (reference sequence). V lost 4 bases to trimming and J lost 2 bases, with 8 bases between them. The CDR3 loop spans 13 amino acids. The CDR3 protein is CASSVAPNYGYTF. CDR3 nucleotides: TGCGCCAGCAGTGTGGCACCCAACTATGGCTACACCTTC.

In nucleotides, the CDR3 is TGTGCCAGCAGTTACTCGACCCACAGGGCCCAGGAGACCCAGTACTTC. Residues: CASSYSTHRAQETQYF. The chain joins TRBV6-5 to TRBJ2-5, with TRBD1 as a possible D gene (6 bases). Germline V CDR1 and CDR2: MNHEY, SVGAGI. The CDR3 runs to 16 residues. Trimming left V 0 bases short and J 5 bases short, with 16 bases between.

The chain combines TRBV29-1 with TRBJ2-5, with 10 bases lining up with TRBD2. Germline V lookup: CDR1 SQVTM, CDR2 ANQGSEA. This CDR3 is built from 15 residues. V shed 6 bases, J shed 2 bases, and the junction held 9 bases outside the gene matches. The CDR3 spells CSVTLAGDIQETQYF. CDR3 nucleotide sequence: TGCAGCGTGACGCTAGCGGGAGACATTCAAGAGACCCAGTACTTC. The whole variable domain, remainder taken from reference TRBV29-1 and TRBJ2-5, is SAVISQKPSRDICQRGTSLTIQCQVDSQVTMMFWYRQQPGQSLTLIATANQGSEATYESGFVIDKFPISRPNLTFSTLTVSNMSPEDSSIYLCSVTLAGDIQETQYFGPGTRLLVL.

For the CDR3, the DNA is TGTGCCAGCAGCTTGGGACAGGGGGCAGGTCAGCCCCAGCATTTT. This gives the protein CASSLGQGAGQPQHF. The chain has TRBV5-6 and TRBJ1-5; 10 bases line up with TRBD1. Unmatched junction bases numbered 3, after V lost 0 bases and J lost 6 bases. The CDR3 totals 15 residues. Germline assignment: CDR1 SGHDT and CDR2 YYEEEE. The variable domain in full, completed from reference TRBV5-6 and TRBJ1-5, reads DAGVTQSPTHLIKTRGQQVTLRCSPKSGHDTVSWYQQALGQGPQFIFQYYEEEERQRGNFPDRFSGHQFPNYSSELNVNALLLGDSALYLCASSLGQGAGQPQHFGDGTRLSIL.

V and J are TRBV7-6 and TRBJ2-3; the match to TRBD1 covers 8 bases. The CDR3 is 16 amino acids. With 7 bases clipped from V and 0 bases from J, the junction kept 9 bases outside the gene matches. The V gene's germline CDR1 is SGHVS and CDR2 FNYEAQ. CDR3 DNA sequence: TGTGCCAGCATGAGGGGACAGGACGCTAGCACAGATACGCAGTATTTT. Translation gives CASMRGQDASTDTQYF.

This chain connects TRBV6-2 or TRBV6-3 to TRBJ1-4; 10 bases fit TRBD1. The germline gives CDR1 MNHEY, CDR2 SVGEGT. The V gene end was trimmed by 2 bases and the J gene end by 1 base; junction bases not matched to a gene: 16. There are 21 residues in the CDR3. Here the CDR3 reads CASSYTTGDGTGVITNEKLFF. In nucleotides, the CDR3 is TGTGCCAGCAGTTACACCACCGGTGATGGGACAGGGGTTATAACTAATGAAAAACTGTTTTTT.

This clone occurred once. The rearrangement links TRBV19 to TRBJ2-1; D not resolved. The CDR3 consists of 13 residues. Germline lookup yields CDR1 LNHDA and CDR2 SQIVND (reference sequence). Trimming shortened V by 3 bases and J by 6 bases, and 9 bases separated the two germline ends. CDR3 sequence: CASSMAAANEQFF. Here the CDR3 DNA reads TGTGCCAGTAGTATGGCGGCAGCCAATGAGCAGTTCTTC.